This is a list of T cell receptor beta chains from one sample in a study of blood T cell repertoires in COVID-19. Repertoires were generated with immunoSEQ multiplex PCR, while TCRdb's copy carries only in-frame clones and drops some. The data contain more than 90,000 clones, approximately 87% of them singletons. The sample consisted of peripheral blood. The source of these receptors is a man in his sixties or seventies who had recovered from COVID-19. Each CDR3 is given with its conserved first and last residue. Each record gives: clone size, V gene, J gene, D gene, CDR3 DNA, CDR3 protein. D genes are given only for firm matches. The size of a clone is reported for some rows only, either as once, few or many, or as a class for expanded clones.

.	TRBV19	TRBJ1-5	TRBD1	TGTGCCAGTAGTTTTCCTTACAGGGGGCACAATCAGCCCCAGCATTTT	CASSFPYRGHNQPQHF
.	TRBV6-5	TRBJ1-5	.	TGTGCCAGCAGTTTCCCGGGACAGCCCCAGCATTTT	CASSFPGQPQHF
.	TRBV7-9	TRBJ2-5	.	TGTGCCAGCAGCCCCCGGAGGGACCAAGAGACCCAGTACTTC	CASSPRRDQETQYF
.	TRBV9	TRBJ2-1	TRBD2	TGTGCCAGCAGCGTAGCTGCGGGGGTAGGTGAGCAGTTCTTC	CASSVAAGVGEQFF
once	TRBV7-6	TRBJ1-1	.	TGTGCCAGCAGCCCCGGGGGTTGGGGTAAGACTGAAGCTTTCTTT	CASSPGGWGKTEAFF
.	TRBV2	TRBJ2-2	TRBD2	TGTGCCAGCAGCCGACTAGCGGGGGCCAGGAACACCGGGGAGCTGTTTTTT	CASSRLAGARNTGELFF
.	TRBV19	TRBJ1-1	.	TGTGCCAGTAGGAACCTCGACAGCCCGGAAAACACTGAAGCTTTCTTT	CASRNLDSPENTEAFF
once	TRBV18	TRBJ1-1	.	TGTGCCAGCTCACCGGGGGCGGATACTGAAGCTTTCTTT	CASSPGADTEAFF
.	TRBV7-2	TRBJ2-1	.	TGTGCCAGCAGCTTAGTTGGCGGGGGCAACAATGAGCAGTTCTTC	CASSLVGGGNNEQFF
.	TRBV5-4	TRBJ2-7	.	TGTGCCAGCAGCCGGACTTTCAACGAGCAGTACTTC	CASSRTFNEQYF
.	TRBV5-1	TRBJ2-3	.	TGCGCCAGCAGCTTAAGCGTGCCAAACACAGATACGCAGTATTTT	CASSLSVPNTDTQYF
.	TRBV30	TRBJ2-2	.	TGTGCCTGTCAGACTCGACTGGGCACCGGGGAGCTGTTTTTT	CACQTRLGTGELFF
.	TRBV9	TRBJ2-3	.	TGTGCCAGCAGCGTAGTGCCTACCACAGATACGCAGTATTTT	CASSVVPTTDTQYF
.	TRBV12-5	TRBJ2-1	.	TGTGCTAGTGGAGTATCTAGGTCTCTCAATGAGCAGTTCTTC	CASGVSRSLNEQFF
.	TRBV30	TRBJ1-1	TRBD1	TGTGCCTGGATACAGGGGAGTGCTGAAGCTTTCTTT	CAWIQGSAEAFF
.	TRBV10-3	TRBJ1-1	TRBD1	TGTGCCATCAGAGACAGGGTAATGGACACTGAAGCTTTCTTT	CAIRDRVMDTEAFF
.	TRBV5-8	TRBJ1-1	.	TGTGCCAGCAGCTTGGAATCTTCACAGGAAGCTTTCTTT	CASSLESSQEAFF
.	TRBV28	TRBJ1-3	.	TGTGCCAGCAGTTTATCAGCGGCGTTCTCTGGAAACACCATATATTTT	CASSLSAAFSGNTIYF
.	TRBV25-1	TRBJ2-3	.	TGTGCCAGCAGTGAGGGCCAAAATACGCAGTATTTT	CASSEGQNTQYF
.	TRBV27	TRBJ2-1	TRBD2	TGTGCCAGCAGTTTGAGTCAAGCGGGAGTAAAGGGTGAGCAGTTCTTC	CASSLSQAGVKGEQFF
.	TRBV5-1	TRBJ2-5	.	TGCGCCAGCAGTACTGTGGCAGGACAAGAGACCCAGTACTTC	CASSTVAGQETQYF
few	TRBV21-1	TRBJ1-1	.	TGTGCCAGCAGCAAGGACAGGGTTGAAGCTTTCTTT	CASSKDRVEAFF
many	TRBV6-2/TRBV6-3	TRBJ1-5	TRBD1	TGTGCCAGCAGACCTGGGGGGACAGGGTCATGGAGCAATCAGCCCCAGCATTTT	CASRPGGTGSWSNQPQHF
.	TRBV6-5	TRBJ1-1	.	TGTGCCAGCGGACCTCAATGGGGGAGGACTGAAGCTTTCTTT	CASGPQWGRTEAFF
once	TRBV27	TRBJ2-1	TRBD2	TGTGCCAGCAGTTTAGAAGCGGGATACAATGAGCAGTTCTTC	CASSLEAGYNEQFF
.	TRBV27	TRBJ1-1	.	TGTGCCAGCAGTTTTATCCTCGGGCAGGGCGTTAGAGGAGCTTTCTTT	CASSFILGQGVRGAFF
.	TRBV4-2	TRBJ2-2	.	TGTGCCAGCAGCCAAGATCTCGGGAGCACCGGGGAGCTGTTTTTT	CASSQDLGSTGELFF
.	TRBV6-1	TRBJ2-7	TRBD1	TGTGCCAGCAGTGATTCGGGGGGACAGGGGGCGAAGCAGTACTTC	CASSDSGGQGAKQYF
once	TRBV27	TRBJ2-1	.	TGTGCCAGCAGTTTATCGCCCTTTTGGAGCAATGAGCAGTTCTTC	CASSLSPFWSNEQFF
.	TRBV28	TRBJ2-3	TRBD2	TGTGCCAGCAGTTCCCTAGCGGGGGGGCGGACAGATACGCAGTATTTT	CASSSLAGGRTDTQYF
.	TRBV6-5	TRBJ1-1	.	TGTGCCAGCAGGGACGGCGGAGGGTACACTGAAGCTTTCTTT	CASRDGGGYTEAFF
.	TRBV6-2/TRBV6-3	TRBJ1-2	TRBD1	TGTGCCAGCAGCCCTTTCCCCCGGGAAGACAGGGGCCAAGAGAGCTACACCTTC	CASSPFPREDRGQESYTF
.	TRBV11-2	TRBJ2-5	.	TGTGCCAGCAGCCCGTACCAAGAGACCCAGTACTTC	CASSPYQETQYF
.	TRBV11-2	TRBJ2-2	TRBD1	TGTGCCAGCAGCTTATGGGAAGGCAGGGGGCCTAACACCGGGGAGCTGTTTTTT	CASSLWEGRGPNTGELFF
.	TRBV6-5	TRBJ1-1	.	TGTGCCAGCAGTCCCGGATTATCCGGGACAACTGAAGCTTTCTTT	CASSPGLSGTTEAFF
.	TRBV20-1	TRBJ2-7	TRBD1	TGCAGTGCTAGTGACAGGGATCCCTACGAGCAGTACTTC	CSASDRDPYEQYF
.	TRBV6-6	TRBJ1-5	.	TGTGCCAGCAGCTATGATAGCAATCAGCCCCAGCATTTT	CASSYDSNQPQHF
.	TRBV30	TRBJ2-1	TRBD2	TGTGCCTGGAGGCCTCTAGCGGGGAGATTCTTC	CAWRPLAGRFF
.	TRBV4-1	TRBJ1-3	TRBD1	TGCGCCAGCAGCCAAGAACAGGGACAGGCTGGAAACACCATATATTTT	CASSQEQGQAGNTIYF
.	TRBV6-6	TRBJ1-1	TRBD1	TGTGCCAGCAGTCGACAGGGGAACACTGAAGCTTTCTTT	CASSRQGNTEAFF
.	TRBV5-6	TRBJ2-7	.	TGTGCCAGCAGCTTGGAACAGGGACGGGGGGCCAGGGGGCAGTACTTC	CASSLEQGRGARGQYF
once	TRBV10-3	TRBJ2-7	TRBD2	TGTGCCATCAGTGAGTCGAGTACTAGCGGGAGTGGGGAGCAGTACTTC	CAISESSTSGSGEQYF
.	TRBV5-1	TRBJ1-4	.	TGCGCCAGCAGCACAACAGGGCGTCCTAATGAAAAACTGTTTTTT	CASSTTGRPNEKLFF
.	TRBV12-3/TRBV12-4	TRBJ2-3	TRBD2	TGTGCCAGCAGTTACCTGGGACTAACTACGCAGTATTTT	CASSYLGLTTQYF
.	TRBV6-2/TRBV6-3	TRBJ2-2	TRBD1	TGTGCCAGCAGCCTGGGACAGGGGAACACCGGGGAGCTGTTTTTT	CASSLGQGNTGELFF
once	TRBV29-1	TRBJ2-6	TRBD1	TGCAGCCCTGGGACAGGGAACGGGGCCAACGTCCTGACTTTC	CSPGTGNGANVLTF
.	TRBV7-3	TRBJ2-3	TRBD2	TGTGCCAGCAGCAGTAGCGGGGGGACAGATACGCAGTATTTT	CASSSSGGTDTQYF
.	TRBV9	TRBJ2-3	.	TGTGCCAGCAGCGTAGCCCTCACAGATACGCAGTATTTT	CASSVALTDTQYF
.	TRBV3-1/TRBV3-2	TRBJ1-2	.	TGTGCCAGCAGCCAAGGCCAGGGCTATGGCTACACCTTC	CASSQGQGYGYTF
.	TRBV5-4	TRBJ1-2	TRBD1	TGTGCCAGCAGCCAATTGGGGACAGCATATGGCTACACCTTC	CASSQLGTAYGYTF